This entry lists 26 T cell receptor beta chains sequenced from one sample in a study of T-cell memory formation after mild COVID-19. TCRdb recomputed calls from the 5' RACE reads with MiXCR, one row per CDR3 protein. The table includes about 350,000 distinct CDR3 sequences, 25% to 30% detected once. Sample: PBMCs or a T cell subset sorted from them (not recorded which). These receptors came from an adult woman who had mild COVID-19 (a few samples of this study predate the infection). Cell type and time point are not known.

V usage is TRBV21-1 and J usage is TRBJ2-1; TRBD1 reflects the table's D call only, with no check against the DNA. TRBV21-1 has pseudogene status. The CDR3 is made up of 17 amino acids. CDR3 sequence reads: CASSKRYWDREDNEQFF. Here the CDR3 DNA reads TGTGCCAGCAGCAAGAGGTATTGGGACAGGGAGGACAATGAGCAGTTCTTC.

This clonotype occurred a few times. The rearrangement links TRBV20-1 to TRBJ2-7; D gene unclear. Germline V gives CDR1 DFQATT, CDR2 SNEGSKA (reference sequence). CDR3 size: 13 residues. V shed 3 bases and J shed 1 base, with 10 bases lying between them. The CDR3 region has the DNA TGCAGTGCTAGCTCTGGCGGATCCTACGAGCAGTACTTC. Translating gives CSASSGGSYEQYF.

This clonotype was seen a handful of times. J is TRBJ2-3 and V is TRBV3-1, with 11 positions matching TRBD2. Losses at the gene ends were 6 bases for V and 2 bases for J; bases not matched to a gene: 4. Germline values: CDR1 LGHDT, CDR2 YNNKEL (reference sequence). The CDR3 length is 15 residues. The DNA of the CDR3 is TGTGCCAGCAGATCGACTAGCGGGGTCACAGATACGCAGTATTTT. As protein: CASRSTSGVTDTQYF.

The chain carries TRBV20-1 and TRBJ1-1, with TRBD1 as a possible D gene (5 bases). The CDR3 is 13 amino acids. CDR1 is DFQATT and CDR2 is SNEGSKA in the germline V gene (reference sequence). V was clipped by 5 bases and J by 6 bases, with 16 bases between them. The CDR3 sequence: CSASRGRAAEAFF. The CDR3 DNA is TGCAGTGCTTCCCGGGGCAGGGCGGCTGAAGCTTTCTTT.

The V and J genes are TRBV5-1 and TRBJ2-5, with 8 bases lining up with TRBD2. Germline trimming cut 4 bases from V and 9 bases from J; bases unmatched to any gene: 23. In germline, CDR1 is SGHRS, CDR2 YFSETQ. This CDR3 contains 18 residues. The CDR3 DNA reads TGCGCCAGCAGCCCCGAAGGGGCCGGGACTAGAGGGCTTGGGGCCCAGTACTTC. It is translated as CASSPEGAGTRGLGAQYF.

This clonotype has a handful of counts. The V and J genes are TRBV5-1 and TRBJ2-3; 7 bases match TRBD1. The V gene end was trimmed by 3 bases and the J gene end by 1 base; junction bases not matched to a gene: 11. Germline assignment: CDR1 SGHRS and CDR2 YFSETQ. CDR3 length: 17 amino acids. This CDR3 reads CASSSGSGGSRTDTQYF. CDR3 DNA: TGCGCCAGCAGCTCGGGCTCAGGGGGTAGCCGCACAGATACGCAGTATTTT.

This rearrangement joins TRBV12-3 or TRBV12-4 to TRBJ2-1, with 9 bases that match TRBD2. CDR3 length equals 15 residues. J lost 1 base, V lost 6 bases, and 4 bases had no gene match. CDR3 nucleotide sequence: TGTGCCAGCAGGCCTAGCGGGGTTTCCTACAATGAGCAGTTCTTC. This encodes CASRPSGVSYNEQFF.

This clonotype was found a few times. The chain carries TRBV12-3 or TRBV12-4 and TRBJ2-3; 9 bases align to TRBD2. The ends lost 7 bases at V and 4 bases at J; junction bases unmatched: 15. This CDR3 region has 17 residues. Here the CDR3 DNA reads TGTGCCAGCACCCCTGGACGTCTAGCGGGACCCCCAGATACGCAGTATTTT. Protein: CASTPGRLAGPPDTQYF.

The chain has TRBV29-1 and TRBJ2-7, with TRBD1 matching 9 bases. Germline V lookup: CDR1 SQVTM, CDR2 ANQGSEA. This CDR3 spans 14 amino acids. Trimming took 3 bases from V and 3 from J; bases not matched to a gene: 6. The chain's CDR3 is CSVEVGTGFYEQYF. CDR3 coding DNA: TGCAGCGTTGAGGTTGGGACAGGGTTCTACGAGCAGTACTTC.

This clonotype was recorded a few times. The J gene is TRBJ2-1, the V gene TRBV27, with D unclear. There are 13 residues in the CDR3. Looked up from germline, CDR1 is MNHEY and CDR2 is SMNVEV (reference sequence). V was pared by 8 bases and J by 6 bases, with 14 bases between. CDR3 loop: CASSSTQINEQFF. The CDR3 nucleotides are TGTGCCAGCTCCTCGACCCAAATCAATGAGCAGTTCTTC.

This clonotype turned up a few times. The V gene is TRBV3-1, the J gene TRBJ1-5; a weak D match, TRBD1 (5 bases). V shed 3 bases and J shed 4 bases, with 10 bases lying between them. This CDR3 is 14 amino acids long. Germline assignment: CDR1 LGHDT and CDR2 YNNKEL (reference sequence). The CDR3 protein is CASSHQTVNQPQHF. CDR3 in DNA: TGTGCCAGCAGCCACCAGACAGTGAATCAGCCCCAGCATTTT.

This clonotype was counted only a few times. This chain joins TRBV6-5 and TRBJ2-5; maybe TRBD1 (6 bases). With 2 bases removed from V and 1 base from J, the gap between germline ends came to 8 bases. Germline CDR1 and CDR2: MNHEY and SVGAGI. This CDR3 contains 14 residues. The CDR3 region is CASSYARGQETQYF. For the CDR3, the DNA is TGTGCCAGCAGTTACGCCAGGGGCCAAGAGACCCAGTACTTC.

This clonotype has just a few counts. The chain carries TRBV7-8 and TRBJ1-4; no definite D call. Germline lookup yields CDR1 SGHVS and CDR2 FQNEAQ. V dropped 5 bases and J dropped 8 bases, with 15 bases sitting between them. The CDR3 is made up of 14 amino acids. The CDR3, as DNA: TGTGCCAGCAGCCGAGGGAGAGAGGAAGAAAAACTGTTTTTT. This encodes CASSRGREEEKLFF.

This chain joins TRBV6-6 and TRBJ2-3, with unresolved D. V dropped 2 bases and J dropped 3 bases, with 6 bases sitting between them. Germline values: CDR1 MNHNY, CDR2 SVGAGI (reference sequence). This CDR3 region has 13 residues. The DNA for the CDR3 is TGTGCCAGCAGTTACCAGCCTACAGATACGCAGTATTTT. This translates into CASSYQPTDTQYF.

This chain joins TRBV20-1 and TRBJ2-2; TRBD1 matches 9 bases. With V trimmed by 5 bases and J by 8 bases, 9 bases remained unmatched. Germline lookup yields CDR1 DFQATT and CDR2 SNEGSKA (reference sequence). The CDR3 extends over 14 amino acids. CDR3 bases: TGCAGTGCTGTACGACAGGGGGATCTGGGGGAGCTGTTTTTT. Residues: CSAVRQGDLGELFF.

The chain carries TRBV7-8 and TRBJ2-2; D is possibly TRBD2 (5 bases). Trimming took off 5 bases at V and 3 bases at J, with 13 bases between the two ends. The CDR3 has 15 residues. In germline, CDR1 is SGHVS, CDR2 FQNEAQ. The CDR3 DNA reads TGTGCCAGCAGCCGCCCAAGCGGATACACCGGGGAGCTGTTTTTT. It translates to CASSRPSGYTGELFF.

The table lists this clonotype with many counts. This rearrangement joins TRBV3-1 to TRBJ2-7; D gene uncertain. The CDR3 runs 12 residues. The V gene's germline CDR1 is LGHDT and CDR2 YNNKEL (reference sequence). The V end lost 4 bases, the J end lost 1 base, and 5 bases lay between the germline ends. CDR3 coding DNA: TGTGCCAGCAGCCGCTGGTCCTACGAGCAGTACTTC. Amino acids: CASSRWSYEQYF.

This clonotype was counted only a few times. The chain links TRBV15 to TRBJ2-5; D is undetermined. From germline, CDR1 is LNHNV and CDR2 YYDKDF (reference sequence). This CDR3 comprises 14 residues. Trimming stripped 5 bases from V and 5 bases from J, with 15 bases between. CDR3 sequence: CATSPRMFGETQYF. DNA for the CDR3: TGTGCCACCAGCCCTCGGATGTTCGGGGAGACCCAGTACTTC.

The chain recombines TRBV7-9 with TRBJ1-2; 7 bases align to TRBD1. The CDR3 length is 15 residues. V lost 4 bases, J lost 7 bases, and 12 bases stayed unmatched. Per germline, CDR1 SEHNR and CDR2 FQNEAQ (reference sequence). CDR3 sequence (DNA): TGTGCCAGCAGCTCAGGGACAGATATGGACTTTGGCTACACCTTC. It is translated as CASSSGTDMDFGYTF.

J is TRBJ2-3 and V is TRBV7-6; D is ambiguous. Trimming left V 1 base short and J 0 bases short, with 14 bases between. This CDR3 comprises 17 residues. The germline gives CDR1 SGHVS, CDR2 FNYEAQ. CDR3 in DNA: TGTGCCAGCAGCTTAGTAGTCCCGGAGCAAAGCACAGATACGCAGTATTTT. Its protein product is CASSLVVPEQSTDTQYF.

This CDR3 is CASSPWDRGGTEQYF. The CDR3 bases are TGCGCCAGCAGCCCGTGGGACAGGGGCGGGACCGAGCAGTACTTC. The J gene is TRBJ2-7, the V gene TRBV4-1; 10 bases match TRBD1. The CDR3 contains 15 residues. Germline values: CDR1 MGHRA, CDR2 YSYEKL. After removal of 4 bases from V and 6 bases from J, the junction contained 9 bases not matched to a gene.

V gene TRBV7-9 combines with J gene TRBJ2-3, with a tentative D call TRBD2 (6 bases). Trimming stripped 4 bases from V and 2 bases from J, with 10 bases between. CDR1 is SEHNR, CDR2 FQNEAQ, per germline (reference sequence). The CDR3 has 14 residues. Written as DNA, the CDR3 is TGTGCCAGCAGCTGGCGGGACCACACAGATACGCAGTATTTT. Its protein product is CASSWRDHTDTQYF.

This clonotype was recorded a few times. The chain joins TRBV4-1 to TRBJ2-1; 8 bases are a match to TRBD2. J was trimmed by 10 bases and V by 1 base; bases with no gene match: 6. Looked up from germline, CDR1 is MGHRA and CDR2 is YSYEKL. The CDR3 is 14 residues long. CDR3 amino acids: CASSQVQKREEQFF. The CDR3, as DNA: TGCGCCAGCAGCCAAGTTCAGAAGCGGGAGGAGCAGTTCTTC.

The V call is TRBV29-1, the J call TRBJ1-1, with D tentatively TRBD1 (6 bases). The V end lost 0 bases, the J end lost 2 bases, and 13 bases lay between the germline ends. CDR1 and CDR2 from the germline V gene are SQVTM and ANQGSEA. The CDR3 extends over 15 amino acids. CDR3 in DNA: TGCAGCGTTGAAGATGACGACAGGATAAACACTGAAGCTTTCTTT. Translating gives CSVEDDDRINTEAFF.

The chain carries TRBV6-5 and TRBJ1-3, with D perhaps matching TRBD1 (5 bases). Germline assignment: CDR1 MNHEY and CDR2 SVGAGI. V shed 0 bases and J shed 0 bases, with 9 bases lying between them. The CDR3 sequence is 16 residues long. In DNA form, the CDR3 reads TGTGCCAGCAGTTACTCTGAGGGGAGCTCTGGAAACACCATATATTTT. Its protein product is CASSYSEGSSGNTIYF.

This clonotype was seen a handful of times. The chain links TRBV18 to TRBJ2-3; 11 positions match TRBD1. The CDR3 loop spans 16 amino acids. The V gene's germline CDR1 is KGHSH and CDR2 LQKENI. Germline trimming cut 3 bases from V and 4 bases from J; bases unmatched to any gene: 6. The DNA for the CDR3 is TGTGCCAGCTCACCCTACGGACAGGGGGCCTCAGATACGCAGTATTTT. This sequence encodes CASSPYGQGASDTQYF.